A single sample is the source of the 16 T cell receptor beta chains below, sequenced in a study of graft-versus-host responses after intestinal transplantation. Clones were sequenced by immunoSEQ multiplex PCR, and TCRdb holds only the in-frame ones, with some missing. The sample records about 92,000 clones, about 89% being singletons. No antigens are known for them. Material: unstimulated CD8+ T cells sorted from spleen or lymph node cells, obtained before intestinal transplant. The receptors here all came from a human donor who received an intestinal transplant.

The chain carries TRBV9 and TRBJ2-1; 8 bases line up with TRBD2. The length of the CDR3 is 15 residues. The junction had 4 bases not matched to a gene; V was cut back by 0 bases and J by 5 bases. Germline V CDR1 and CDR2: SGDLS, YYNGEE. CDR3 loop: CASSVGGGTHNEQFF. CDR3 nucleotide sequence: TGTGCCAGCAGCGTAGGCGGGGGGACCCACAATGAGCAGTTCTTC.

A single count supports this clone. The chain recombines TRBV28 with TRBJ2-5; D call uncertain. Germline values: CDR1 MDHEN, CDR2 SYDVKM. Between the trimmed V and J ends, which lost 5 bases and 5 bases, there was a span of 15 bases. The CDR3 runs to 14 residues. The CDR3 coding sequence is TGTGCCAGCAGTCCGCAGCTCGATAGGGAGACCCAGTACTTC. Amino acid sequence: CASSPQLDRETQYF.

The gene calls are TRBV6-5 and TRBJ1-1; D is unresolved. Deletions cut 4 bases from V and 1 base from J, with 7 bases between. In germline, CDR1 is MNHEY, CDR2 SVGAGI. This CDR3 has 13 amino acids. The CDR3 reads CASSLGPNTEAFF. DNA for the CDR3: TGTGCCAGCAGTTTAGGGCCGAACACTGAAGCTTTCTTT.

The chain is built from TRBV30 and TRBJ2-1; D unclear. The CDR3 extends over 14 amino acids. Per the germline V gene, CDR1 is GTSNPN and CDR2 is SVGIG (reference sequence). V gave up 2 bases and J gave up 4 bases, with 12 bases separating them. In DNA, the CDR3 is TGTGCCTGGAGTTTGGTAACTGGTTACAATGAGCAGTTCTTC. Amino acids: CAWSLVTGYNEQFF.

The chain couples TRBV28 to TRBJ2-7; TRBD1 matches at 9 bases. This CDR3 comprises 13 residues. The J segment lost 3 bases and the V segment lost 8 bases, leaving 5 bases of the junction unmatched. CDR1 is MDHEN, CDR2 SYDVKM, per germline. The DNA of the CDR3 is TGTGCCAGCGGAAGGACAGGGGTCTACGAGCAGTACTTC. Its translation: CASGRTGVYEQYF.

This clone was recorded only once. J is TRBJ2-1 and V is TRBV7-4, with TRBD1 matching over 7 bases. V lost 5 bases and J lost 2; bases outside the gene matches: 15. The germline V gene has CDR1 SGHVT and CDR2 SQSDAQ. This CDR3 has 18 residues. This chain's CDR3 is CASSQKSFGTETYNEQFF. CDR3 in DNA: TGTGCCAGCAGCCAGAAATCTTTTGGGACAGAGACCTACAATGAGCAGTTCTTC. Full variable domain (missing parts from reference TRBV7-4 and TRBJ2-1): GAGVSQSPRYKVAKRGRDVALRCDSISGHVTLYWYRQTLGQGSEVLTYSQSDAQRDKSGRPSGRFSAERPERSVSTLKIQRTEQGDSAVYLCASSQKSFGTETYNEQFFGPGTRLTVL.

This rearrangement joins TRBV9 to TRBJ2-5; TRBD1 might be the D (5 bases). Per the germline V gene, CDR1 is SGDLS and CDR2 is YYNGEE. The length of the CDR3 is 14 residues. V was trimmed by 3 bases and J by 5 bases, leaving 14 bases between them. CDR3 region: CASSEDQGWETQYF. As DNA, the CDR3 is TGTGCCAGCAGCGAAGACCAGGGTTGGGAGACCCAGTACTTC.

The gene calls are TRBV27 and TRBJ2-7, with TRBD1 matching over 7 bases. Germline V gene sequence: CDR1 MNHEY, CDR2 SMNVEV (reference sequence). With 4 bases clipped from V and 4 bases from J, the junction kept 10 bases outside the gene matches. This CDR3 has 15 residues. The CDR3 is CASSSFRDREYEQYF. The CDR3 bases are TGTGCCAGCAGTTCTTTCCGGGACAGAGAATACGAGCAGTACTTC.

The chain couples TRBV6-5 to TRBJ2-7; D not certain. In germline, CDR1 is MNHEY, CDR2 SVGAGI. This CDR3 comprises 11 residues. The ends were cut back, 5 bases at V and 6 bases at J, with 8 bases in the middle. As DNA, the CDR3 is TGTGCCAGCAGTGGGGTTCGCGAGCAGTACTTC. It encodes CASSGVREQYF.

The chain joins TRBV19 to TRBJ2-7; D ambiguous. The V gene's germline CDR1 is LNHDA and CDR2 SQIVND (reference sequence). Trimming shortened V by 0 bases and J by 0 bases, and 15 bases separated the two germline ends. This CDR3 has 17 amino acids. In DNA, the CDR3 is TGTGCCAGTAGTATAGATTCTCCGACTGCTGGCTCCTACGAGCAGTACTTC. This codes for CASSIDSPTAGSYEQYF.

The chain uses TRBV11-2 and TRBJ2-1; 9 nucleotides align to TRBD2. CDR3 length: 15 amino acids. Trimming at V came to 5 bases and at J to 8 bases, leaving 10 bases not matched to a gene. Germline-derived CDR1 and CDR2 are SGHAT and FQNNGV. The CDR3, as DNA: TGTGCCAGCAGCCGGCTTAGCGGGAGCCCTCATGAGCAGTTCTTC. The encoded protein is CASSRLSGSPHEQFF.

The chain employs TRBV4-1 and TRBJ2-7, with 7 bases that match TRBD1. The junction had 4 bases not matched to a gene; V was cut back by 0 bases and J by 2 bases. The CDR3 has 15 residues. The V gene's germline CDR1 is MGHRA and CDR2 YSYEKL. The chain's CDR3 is CASSQEGTVTYEQYF. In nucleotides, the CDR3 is TGCGCCAGCAGCCAAGAGGGGACAGTTACCTACGAGCAGTACTTC.

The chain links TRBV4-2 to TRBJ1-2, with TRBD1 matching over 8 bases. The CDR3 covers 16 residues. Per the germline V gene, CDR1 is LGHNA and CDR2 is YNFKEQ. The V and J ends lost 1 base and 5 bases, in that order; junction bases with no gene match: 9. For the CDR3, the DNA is TGTGCCAGCAGCCAAGTTCTTCAGGGGGCAATATATGGCTACACCTTC. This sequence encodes CASSQVLQGAIYGYTF.

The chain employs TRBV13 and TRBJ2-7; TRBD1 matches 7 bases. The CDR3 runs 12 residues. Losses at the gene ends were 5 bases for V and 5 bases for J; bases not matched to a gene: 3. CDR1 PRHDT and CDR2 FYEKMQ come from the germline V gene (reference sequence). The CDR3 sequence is CASSPTGDEQYF. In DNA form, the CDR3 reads TGTGCCAGCAGCCCTACAGGGGACGAGCAGTACTTC.

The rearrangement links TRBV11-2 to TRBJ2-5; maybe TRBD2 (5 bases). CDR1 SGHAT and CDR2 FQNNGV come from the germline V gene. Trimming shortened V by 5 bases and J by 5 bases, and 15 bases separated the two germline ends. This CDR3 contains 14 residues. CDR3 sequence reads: CASSQDYRPETQYF. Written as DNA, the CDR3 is TGTGCCAGCAGCCAAGACTACCGCCCTGAGACCCAGTACTTC. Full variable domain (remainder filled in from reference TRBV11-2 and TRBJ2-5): EAGVAQSPRYKIIEKRQSVAFWCNPISGHATLYWYQQILGQGPKLLIQFQNNGVVDDSQLPKDRFSAERLKGVDSTLKIQPAKLEDSAVYLCASSQDYRPETQYFGPGTRLLVL.

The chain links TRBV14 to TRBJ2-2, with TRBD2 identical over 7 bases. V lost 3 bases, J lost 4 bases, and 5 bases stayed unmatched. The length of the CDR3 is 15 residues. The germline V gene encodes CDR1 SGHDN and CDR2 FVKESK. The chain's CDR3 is CASSQREWFTGELFF. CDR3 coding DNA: TGTGCCAGCAGCCAGCGGGAGTGGTTCACCGGGGAGCTGTTTTTT.